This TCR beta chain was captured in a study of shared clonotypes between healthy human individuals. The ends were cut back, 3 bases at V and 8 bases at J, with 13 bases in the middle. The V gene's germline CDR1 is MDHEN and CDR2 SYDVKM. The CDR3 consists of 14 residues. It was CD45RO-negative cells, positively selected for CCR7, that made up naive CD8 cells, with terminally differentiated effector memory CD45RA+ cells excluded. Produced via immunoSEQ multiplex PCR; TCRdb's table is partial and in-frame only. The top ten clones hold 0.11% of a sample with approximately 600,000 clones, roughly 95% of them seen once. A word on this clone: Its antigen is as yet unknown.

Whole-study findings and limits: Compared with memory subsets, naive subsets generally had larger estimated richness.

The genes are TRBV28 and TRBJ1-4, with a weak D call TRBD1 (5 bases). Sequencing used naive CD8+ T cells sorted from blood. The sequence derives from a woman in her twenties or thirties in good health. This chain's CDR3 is CASSFQQVGEKLFF. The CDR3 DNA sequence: TGTGCCAGCAGTTTTCAACAGGTCGGGGAAAAACTGTTTTTT.